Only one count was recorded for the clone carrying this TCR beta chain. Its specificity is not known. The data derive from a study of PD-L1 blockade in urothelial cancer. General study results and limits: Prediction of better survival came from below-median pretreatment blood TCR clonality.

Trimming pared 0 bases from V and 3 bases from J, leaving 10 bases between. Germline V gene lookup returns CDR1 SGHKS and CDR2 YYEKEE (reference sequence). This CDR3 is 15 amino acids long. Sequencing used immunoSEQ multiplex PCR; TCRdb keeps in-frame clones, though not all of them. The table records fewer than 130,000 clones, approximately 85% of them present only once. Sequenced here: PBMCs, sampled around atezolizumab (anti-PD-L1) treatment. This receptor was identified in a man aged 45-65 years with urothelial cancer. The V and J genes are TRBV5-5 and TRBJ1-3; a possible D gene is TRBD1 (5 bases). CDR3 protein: CASSLVRGVGNTIYF. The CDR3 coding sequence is TGTGCCAGCAGCTTGGTGCGGGGGGTTGGAAACACCATATATTTT.